This T cell receptor beta chain was recovered during a study of early T cells in non-severe SARS-CoV-2 infection. Study-level findings and limits: Anti-spike CD8 responses were favored by VDJdb matching, which missed private and CD4 specificities.

For this clonotype: Its antigen is currently unknown.

V was pared by 0 bases and J by 0 bases, with 11 bases between. Germline V lookup: CDR1 MNHNY, CDR2 SVGAGI (reference sequence). The CDR3 length is 16 residues. As part of library construction, unique molecular identifiers were attached to individual cDNA molecules. From the 5' RACE reads, TCRdb called clonotypes with MiXCR, one entry per CDR3 protein. The sample includes about 20,000 distinct CDR3 sequences, less than 4.5% seen only once; the top ten take approximately 1.5%. The chain couples TRBV6-6 to TRBJ2-5; TRBD2 is a possible D gene (6 bases). The specimen was whole blood. The receptor's source is an adult who was a healthcare worker with PCR-confirmed SARS-CoV-2 infection or an uninfected control (not recorded which). The CDR3 DNA sequence: TGTGCCAGCAGTTACTCGATCCGGGAGTACCAAGAGACCCAGTACTTC. This translates into CASSYSIREYQETQYF.